The 17 T cell receptor beta chains in this list originate from one sample, sequenced in a study of blood T cell repertoires in COVID-19. TCRdb's copy holds only in-frame clones and misses some; the assay was immunoSEQ multiplex PCR. The sample holds some 340,000 clones, roughly four fifths seen once. The specimen was PBMCs or T cells enriched from blood (not recorded which). These receptors were taken from a woman aged 45 to 65 who had recovered from COVID-19.

The genes are TRBV3-1 (or the pseudogene TRBV3-2) and TRBJ2-7, with a tentative D call TRBD1 (6 bases). The germline V gene has CDR1 LGHDT and CDR2 YNNKEL (reference sequence). The CDR3 runs to 14 residues. V was clipped by 4 bases and J by 5 bases, with 15 bases between them. The CDR3 here is CASSPLSTGHEQYF. The CDR3 bases are TGTGCCAGCAGCCCCCTTTCTACAGGGCACGAGCAGTACTTC.

The chain uses TRBV19 and TRBJ1-4; TRBD1 might be the D (5 bases). The ends were cut back, 6 bases at V and 3 bases at J, with 8 bases in the middle. Germline loops: CDR1 LNHDA, CDR2 SQIVND (reference sequence). This CDR3 is 13 amino acids long. CDR3 in amino acids: CASSDRSNEKLFF. The CDR3 DNA is TGTGCCAGTAGCGACAGATCTAATGAAAAACTGTTTTTT. The entire variable domain, with the rest obtained from reference TRBV19 and TRBJ1-4, is as follows: DGGITQSPKYLFRKEGQNVTLSCEQNLNHDAMYWYRQDPGQGLRLIYYSQIVNDFQKGDIAEGYSVSREKKESFPLTVTSAQKNPTAFYLCASSDRSNEKLFFGSGTQLSVL.

This clone was seen only once. Written as DNA, the CDR3 is TGTGCCAGCAGCTTGGAACCGTTACGGTTCTATGGCTACACCTTC. It translates to CASSLEPLRFYGYTF. The chain uses TRBV5-4 and TRBJ1-2; no firm D call. Between the trimmed V and J ends, which lost 0 bases and 4 bases, there was a span of 13 bases. The CDR3 has 15 amino acids. The germline gives CDR1 SGHNT, CDR2 YYREEE (reference sequence).

The genes are TRBV11-3 and TRBJ1-1; D remains ambiguous. V was trimmed by 3 bases and J by 4 bases, leaving 9 bases between them. Germline lookup yields CDR1 SGHNT and CDR2 YENEEA. This CDR3 is built from 13 residues. CDR3 coding DNA: TGTGCCAGCAGCTTGCTTACCGGCACTGAAGCTTTCTTT. Its protein product is CASSLLTGTEAFF.

The chain employs TRBV3-1 (or the pseudogene TRBV3-2) and TRBJ2-3; the D gene is possibly TRBD2 (5 bases). The CDR3 is 16 amino acids. The V gene's germline CDR1 is LGHDT and CDR2 YNNKEL (reference sequence). Trimming pared 4 bases from V and 4 bases from J, leaving 18 bases between. The CDR3 DNA follows: TGTGCCAGCAGCCCTTTAAAACCCCAGAGGGCAGATACGCAGTATTTT. This encodes CASSPLKPQRADTQYF.

This clone was detected a few times. The chain links TRBV7-2 to TRBJ1-2; 8 bases fit TRBD1. CDR1 is SGHTA, CDR2 FQGNSA, per germline. CDR3 length equals 14 residues. Trimming cost V 6 bases and J 2 bases; bases outside gene matches: 5. Here the CDR3 reads CASSLTGDNYGYTF. As DNA, the CDR3 is TGTGCCAGCAGTTTGACAGGGGACAACTATGGCTACACCTTC.

The CDR3 DNA follows: TGCGCCAGCAGCCAAGATCTCGACAGCGCTTCCTACGAGCAGTACTTC. Translation gives CASSQDLDSASYEQYF. The chain combines TRBV4-1 with TRBJ2-7; TRBD1 is a possible D gene (5 bases). The CDR3 loop spans 16 amino acids. V lost 0 bases to trimming and J lost 1 base, with 13 bases between them. In germline, CDR1 is MGHRA, CDR2 YSYEKL.

J is TRBJ1-2 and V is TRBV6-5; 7 bases agree with TRBD1. With 5 bases clipped from V and 3 bases from J, the junction kept 3 bases outside the gene matches. CDR3 length: 13 amino acids. Germline V CDR1 and CDR2: MNHEY, SVGAGI. CDR3 DNA: TGTGCCAGCAGTATAGGACAGGACTATGGCTACACCTTC. Encoded protein: CASSIGQDYGYTF.

This chain links TRBV7-3 with TRBJ1-1; D possibly corresponds to TRBD1 (5 bases). From germline, CDR1 is SGHTA and CDR2 FQGTGA. V gave up 4 bases and J gave up 2 bases, with 8 bases separating them. The CDR3 runs to 13 residues. In DNA, the CDR3 is TGTGCCAGCAGCTCGGGGGGTAACACTGAAGCTTTCTTT. Translation: CASSSGGNTEAFF.

The table lists this clone with a few counts. This chain joins TRBV18 and TRBJ1-4; 7 positions agree with TRBD1. Germline lookup yields CDR1 KGHSH and CDR2 LQKENI. The junction had 5 bases not matched to a gene; V was cut back by 3 bases and J by 4 bases. This CDR3 has 15 amino acids. The CDR3 bases are TGTGCCAGCTCACCGGAGGGACAGCTTAATGAAAAACTGTTTTTT. This sequence encodes CASSPEGQLNEKLFF.

The chain has TRBV28 and TRBJ1-2; D may be TRBD1 (6 bases). Trimming removed 6 bases from V and 7 bases from J, with 21 bases in between. Germline V gene sequence: CDR1 MDHEN, CDR2 SYDVKM. The CDR3 contains 15 residues. The CDR3 is CASRPSGQGMGGYTF. The CDR3 nucleotides are TGTGCCAGCAGGCCCTCAGGGCAGGGGATGGGTGGCTACACCTTC.

The chain uses TRBV9 and TRBJ2-7; TRBD1 might be the D (6 bases). Per germline, CDR1 SGDLS and CDR2 YYNGEE. V lost 4 bases to trimming and J lost 2 bases, with 19 bases between them. The CDR3 has 16 amino acids. This CDR3 reads CASSPARDTGAYEQYF. CDR3 in DNA: TGTGCCAGCAGCCCAGCCCGGGACACCGGGGCCTACGAGCAGTACTTC.

This clone was counted once. The gene calls are TRBV2 and TRBJ1-5; D might be TRBD1 (5 bases). This CDR3 has 17 residues. CDR1 and CDR2 from the germline V gene are SNHLY and FYNNEI. V was shortened by 4 bases and J by 4 bases, with 20 bases between the two germline ends. CDR3 region: CASSGGRSEGNNQPQHF. CDR3 DNA sequence: TGTGCCAGCAGTGGTGGTCGGTCGGAGGGGAATAATCAGCCCCAGCATTTT.

The V call is TRBV30, the J call TRBJ1-4; D not certain. This CDR3 comprises 10 residues. With 1 base removed from V and 10 bases from J, the gap between germline ends came to 4 bases. Germline-derived CDR1 and CDR2 are GTSNPN and SVGIG (reference sequence). The CDR3 protein is CAWSAGKLFF. The DNA for the CDR3 is TGTGCCTGGAGTGCGGGAAAACTGTTTTTT.

This clone was recorded once. This chain links TRBV7-9 with TRBJ1-1; the D gene is possibly TRBD1 (6 bases). Trimming removed 4 bases at V and 0 bases at J, with 12 bases between. The germline CDR1 and CDR2 sequences are SEHNR and FQNEAQ (reference sequence). The CDR3 covers 15 residues. CDR3 protein: CASSSVDSLNTEAFF. The DNA of the CDR3 is TGTGCCAGCAGCTCCGTGGACAGTCTGAACACTGAAGCTTTCTTT.

This clone was observed a few times. This CDR3 is also generated by other DNA sequences in the sample. CDR3 coding DNA: TGTGCCAGCAGTTACTCGACGGGTAACACTGAAGCTTTCTTT. Translating it yields CASSYSTGNTEAFF. The chain joins TRBV6-5 to TRBJ1-1; D is ambiguous. Germline V CDR1 and CDR2: MNHEY, SVGAGI. This CDR3 contains 14 residues. The germline V and J ends were trimmed by 0 bases and 2 bases, with 7 bases remaining between them.

J is TRBJ2-1 and V is TRBV11-3; tentative D call: TRBD2 (6 bases). The germline V gene has CDR1 SGHNT and CDR2 YENEEA. The CDR3 extends over 12 amino acids. Between the trimmed V and J ends, which lost 1 base and 11 bases, there was a span of 9 bases. The CDR3 region has the DNA TGTGCCAGCAGCTTAGGGGACTCCAAGCAGTTCTTC. Translating it yields CASSLGDSKQFF.